This entry lists 9 T cell receptor beta chains sequenced from one sample in a study of T cell changes during pregnancy in multiple sclerosis. Profiling relied on immunoSEQ multiplex PCR, and the TCRdb table lists in-frame clones only, not all of them. Here the sample spans 60,000 to 85,000 clones, about 94% being singletons. Sequenced here: peripheral blood, sampled in the third trimester of pregnancy. All receptors derive from a female donor with multiple sclerosis, enrolled in a pregnancy study.

In its sample, this clone was seen once. The genes are TRBV7-2 and TRBJ2-7; D may be TRBD1 (6 bases). CDR1 is SGHTA, CDR2 FQGNSA, per germline. The CDR3 length is 13 residues. The V end lost 0 bases, the J end lost 11 bases, and 14 bases lay between the germline ends. The CDR3 sequence is CASSLAGQGNEYF. The CDR3 coding sequence is TGTGCCAGCAGCTTAGCAGGCCAGGGGAACGAGTACTTC.

The chain recombines TRBV5-4 with TRBJ1-1; D is possibly TRBD1 (5 bases). This CDR3 is 14 amino acids long. The V end lost 4 bases, the J end lost 1 base, and 11 bases lay between the germline ends. Germline CDR1 and CDR2: SGHNT and YYREEE (reference sequence). For the CDR3, the DNA is TGTGCCAGCAGCACCCCGGGGGGGAACACTGAAGCTTTCTTT. Translated: CASSTPGGNTEAFF.

V and J are TRBV25-1 and TRBJ1-1, with D unclear. Germline V CDR1 and CDR2: MGHDK, SYGVNS. The CDR3 sequence is 13 residues long. With 3 bases removed from V and 5 bases from J, the gap between germline ends came to 10 bases. CDR3 loop: CASSDRLWTEAFF. The DNA for the CDR3 is TGTGCCAGCAGTGACAGGTTATGGACTGAAGCTTTCTTT.

This chain uses TRBV18 with TRBJ2-7; TRBD1 matches at 8 bases. Germline-derived CDR1 and CDR2 are KGHSH and LQKENI. The CDR3 is made up of 13 amino acids. V trimming: 3 bases; J trimming: 7 bases; junction bases outside the gene matches: 5. CDR3 coding DNA: TGTGCCAGCTCACCTAACAGGGGGAGTGAGCAGTACTTC. This sequence encodes CASSPNRGSEQYF.

The rearrangement uses TRBV10-3 and TRBJ1-6; D gene uncertain. This CDR3 is built from 13 residues. Germline V gene lookup returns CDR1 ENHRY and CDR2 SYGVKD. The V and J ends lost 7 bases and 4 bases respectively, with 8 bases between them. CDR3 sequence (DNA): TGTGCCATCACCGGGAGTTATAATTCACCCCTCCACTTT. Translated, it gives CAITGSYNSPLHF.

V usage is TRBV5-6 and J usage is TRBJ1-1; D is perhaps TRBD1 (5 bases). V dropped 4 bases and J dropped 6 bases, with 13 bases sitting between them. Germline assignment: CDR1 SGHDT and CDR2 YYEEEE. This CDR3 is built from 13 residues. CDR3 in DNA: TGTGCCAGCAGCCTCGGGGGGAGCGCTGAAGCTTTCTTT. The encoded protein is CASSLGGSAEAFF.

V and J are TRBV6-1 and TRBJ1-3; 7 bases map to TRBD1. CDR1 and CDR2 from the germline V gene are MNHNS and SASEGT. The CDR3 runs 15 residues. V was clipped by 4 bases and J by 0 bases; unmatched bases: 3. The CDR3 loop reads CASSGTGSSGNTIYF. The CDR3 nucleotides read TGTGCCAGCAGTGGGACAGGAAGCTCTGGAAACACCATATATTTT.

The J gene is TRBJ2-5, the V gene TRBV5-1, with D hard to call. V was clipped by 3 bases and J by 0 bases, with 12 bases between them. From germline, CDR1 is SGHRS and CDR2 YFSETQ. The CDR3 length is 15 residues. The CDR3, as DNA: TGCGCCAGCAGCTGGCGAGCTAGAGACCAAGAGACCCAGTACTTC. Its translation: CASSWRARDQETQYF.

CDR3 protein: CASSLTEGFEAFF. CDR3 DNA sequence: TGTGCCAGCAGCTTAACGGAGGGCTTTGAAGCTTTCTTT. The chain uses TRBV7-3 and TRBJ1-1, with D unresolved. V was cut by 0 bases and J by 7 bases, with 9 bases left in between. Germline CDR1 is SGHTA and CDR2 is FQGTGA. The CDR3 is 13 amino acids.